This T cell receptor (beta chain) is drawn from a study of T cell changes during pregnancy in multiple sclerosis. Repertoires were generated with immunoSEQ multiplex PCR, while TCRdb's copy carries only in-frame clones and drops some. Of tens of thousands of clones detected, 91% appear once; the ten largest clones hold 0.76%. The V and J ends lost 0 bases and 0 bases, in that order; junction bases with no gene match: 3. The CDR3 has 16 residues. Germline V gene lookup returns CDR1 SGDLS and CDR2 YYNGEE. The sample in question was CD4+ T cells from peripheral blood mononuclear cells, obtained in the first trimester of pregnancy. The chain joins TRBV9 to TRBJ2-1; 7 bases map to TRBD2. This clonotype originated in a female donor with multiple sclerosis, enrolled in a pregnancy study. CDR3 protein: CASSVAGEGSYNEQFF. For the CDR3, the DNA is TGTGCCAGCAGCGTAGCTGGGGAGGGCTCCTACAATGAGCAGTTCTTC. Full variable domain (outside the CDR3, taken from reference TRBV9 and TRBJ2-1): DSGVTQTPKHLITATGQRVTLRCSPRSGDLSVYWYQQSLDQGLQFLIQYYNGEERAKGNILERFSAQQFPDLHSELNLSSLELGDSALYFCASSVAGEGSYNEQFFGPGTRLTVL.